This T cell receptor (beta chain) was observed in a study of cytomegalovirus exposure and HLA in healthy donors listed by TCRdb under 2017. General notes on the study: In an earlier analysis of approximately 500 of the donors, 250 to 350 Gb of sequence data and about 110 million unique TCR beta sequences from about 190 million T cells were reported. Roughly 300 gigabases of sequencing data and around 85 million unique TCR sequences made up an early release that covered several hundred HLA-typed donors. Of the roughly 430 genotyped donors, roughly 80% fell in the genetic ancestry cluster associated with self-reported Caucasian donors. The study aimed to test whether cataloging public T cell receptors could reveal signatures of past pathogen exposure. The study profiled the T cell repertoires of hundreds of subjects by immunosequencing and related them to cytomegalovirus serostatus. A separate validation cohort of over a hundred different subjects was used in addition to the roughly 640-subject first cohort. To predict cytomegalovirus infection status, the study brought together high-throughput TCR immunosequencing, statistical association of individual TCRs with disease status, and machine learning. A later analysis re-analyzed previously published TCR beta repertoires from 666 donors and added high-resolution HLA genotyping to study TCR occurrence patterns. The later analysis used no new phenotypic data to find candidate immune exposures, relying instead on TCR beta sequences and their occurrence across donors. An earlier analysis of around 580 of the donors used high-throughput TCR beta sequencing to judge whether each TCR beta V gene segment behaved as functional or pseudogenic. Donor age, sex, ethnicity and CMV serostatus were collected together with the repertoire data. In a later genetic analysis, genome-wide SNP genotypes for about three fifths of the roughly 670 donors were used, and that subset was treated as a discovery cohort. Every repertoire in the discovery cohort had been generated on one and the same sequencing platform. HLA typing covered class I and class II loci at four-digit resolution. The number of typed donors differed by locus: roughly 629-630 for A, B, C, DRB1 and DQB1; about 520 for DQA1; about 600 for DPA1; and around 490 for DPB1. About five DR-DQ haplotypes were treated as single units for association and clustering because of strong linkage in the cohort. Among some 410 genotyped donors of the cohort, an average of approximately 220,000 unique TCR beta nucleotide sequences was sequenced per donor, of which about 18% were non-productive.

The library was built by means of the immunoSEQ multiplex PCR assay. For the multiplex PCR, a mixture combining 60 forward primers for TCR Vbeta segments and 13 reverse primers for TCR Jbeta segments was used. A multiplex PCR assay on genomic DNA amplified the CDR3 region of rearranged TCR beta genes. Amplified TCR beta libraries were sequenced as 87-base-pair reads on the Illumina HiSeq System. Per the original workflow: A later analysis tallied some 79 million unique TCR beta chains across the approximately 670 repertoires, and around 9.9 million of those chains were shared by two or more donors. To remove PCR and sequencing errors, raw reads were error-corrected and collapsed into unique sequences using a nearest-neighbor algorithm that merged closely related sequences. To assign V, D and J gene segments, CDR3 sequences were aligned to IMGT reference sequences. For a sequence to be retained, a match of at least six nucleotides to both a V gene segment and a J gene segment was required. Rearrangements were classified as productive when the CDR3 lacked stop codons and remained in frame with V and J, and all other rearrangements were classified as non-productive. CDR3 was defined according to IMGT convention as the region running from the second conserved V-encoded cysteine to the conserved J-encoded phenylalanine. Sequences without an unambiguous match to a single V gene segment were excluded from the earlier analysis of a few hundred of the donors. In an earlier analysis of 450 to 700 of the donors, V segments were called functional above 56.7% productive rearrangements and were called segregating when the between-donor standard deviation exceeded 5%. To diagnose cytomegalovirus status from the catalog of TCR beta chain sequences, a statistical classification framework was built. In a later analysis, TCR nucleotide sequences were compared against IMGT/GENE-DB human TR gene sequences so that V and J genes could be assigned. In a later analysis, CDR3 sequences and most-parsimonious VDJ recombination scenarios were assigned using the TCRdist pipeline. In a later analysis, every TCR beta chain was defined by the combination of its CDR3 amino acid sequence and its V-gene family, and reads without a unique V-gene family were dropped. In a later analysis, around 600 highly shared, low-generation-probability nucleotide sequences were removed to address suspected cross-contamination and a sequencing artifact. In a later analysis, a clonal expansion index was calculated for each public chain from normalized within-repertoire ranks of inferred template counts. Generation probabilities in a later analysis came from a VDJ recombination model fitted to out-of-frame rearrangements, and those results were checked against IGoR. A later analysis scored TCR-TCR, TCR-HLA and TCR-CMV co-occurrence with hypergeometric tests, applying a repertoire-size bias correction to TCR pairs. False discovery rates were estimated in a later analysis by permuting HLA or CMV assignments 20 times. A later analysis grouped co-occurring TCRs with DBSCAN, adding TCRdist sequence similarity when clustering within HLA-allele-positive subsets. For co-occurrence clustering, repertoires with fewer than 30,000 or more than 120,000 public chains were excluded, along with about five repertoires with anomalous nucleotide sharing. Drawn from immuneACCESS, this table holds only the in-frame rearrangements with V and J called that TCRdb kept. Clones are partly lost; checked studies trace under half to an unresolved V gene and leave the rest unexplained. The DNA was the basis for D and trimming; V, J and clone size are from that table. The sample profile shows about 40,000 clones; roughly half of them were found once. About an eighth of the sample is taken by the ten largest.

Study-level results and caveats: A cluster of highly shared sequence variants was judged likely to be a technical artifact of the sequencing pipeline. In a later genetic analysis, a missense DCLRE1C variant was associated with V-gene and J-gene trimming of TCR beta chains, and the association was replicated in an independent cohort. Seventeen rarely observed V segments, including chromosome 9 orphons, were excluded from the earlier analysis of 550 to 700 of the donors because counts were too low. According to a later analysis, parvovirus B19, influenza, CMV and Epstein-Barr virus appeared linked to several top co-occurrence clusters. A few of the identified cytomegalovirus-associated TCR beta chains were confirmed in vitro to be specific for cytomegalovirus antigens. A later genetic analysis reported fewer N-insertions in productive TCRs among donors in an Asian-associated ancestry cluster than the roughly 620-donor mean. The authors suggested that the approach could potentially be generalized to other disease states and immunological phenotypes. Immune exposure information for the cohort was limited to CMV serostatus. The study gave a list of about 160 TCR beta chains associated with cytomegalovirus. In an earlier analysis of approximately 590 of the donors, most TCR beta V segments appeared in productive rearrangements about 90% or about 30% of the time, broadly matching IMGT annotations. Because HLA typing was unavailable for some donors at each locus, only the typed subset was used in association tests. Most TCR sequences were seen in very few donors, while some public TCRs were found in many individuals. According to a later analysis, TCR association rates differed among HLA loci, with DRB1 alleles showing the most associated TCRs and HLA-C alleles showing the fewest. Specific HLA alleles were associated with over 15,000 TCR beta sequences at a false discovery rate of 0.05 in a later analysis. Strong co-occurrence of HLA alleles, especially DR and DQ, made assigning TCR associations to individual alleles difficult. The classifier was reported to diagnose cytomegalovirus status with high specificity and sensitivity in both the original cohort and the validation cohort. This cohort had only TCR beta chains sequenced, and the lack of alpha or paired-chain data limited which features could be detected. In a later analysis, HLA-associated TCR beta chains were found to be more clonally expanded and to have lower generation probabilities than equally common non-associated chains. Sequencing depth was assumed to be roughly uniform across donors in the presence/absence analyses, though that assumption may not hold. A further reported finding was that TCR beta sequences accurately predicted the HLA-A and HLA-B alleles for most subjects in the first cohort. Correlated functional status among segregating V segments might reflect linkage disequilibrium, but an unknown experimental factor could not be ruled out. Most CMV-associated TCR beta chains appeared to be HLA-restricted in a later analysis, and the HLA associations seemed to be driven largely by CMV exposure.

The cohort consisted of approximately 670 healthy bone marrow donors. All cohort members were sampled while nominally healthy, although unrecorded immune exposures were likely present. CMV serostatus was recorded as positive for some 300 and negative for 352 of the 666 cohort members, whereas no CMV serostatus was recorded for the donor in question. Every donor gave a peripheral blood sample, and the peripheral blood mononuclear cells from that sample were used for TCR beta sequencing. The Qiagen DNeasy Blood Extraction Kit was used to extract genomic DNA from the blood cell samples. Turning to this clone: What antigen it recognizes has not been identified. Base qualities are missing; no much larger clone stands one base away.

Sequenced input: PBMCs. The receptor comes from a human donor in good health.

Read as DNA, the sequence is TGTGCCAGCAGCCCTTTCAAAATCAGCGAGCAGTACTTC. Its protein product is CASSPFKISEQYF. The rearranged chain carries TRBV14 and TRBJ2-7; there is no confident call for the D gene. The CDR3 spans 13 residues, from the cysteine through the phenylalanine. Of the read, only the CDR3 DNA is kept; its 39 bases are in frame from base 1. The junction shows trimming of 4 bases on V and 6 bases on J, plus 13 bases between the germline ends. The CDR1 and CDR2 encoded by the germline V gene are SGHDN and FVKESK.